A single sample gave rise to the 16 T cell receptor beta chains below, sequenced in a study of control samples from healthy donors and cancer patients. Profiling relied on immunoSEQ multiplex PCR, and the TCRdb table lists in-frame clones only, not all of them. Of about 120,000 clones listed, approximately 89% are singletons. Material for sequencing was blood. These receptors came from a man aged 60 to 75 in good health.

This rearrangement joins TRBV24-1 to TRBJ2-3, with D possibly matching TRBD1 (5 bases). Germline V gives CDR1 KGHDR, CDR2 SFDVKD. The CDR3 is 14 residues long. Trimming took 7 bases from V and 0 from J, leaving 10 bases between them. The CDR3 spells CATRDGASTDTQYF. CDR3 nucleotides: TGTGCCACCAGGGATGGGGCGAGCACAGATACGCAGTATTTT.

CDR3 loop: CASRGLGSSYEQYF. The CDR3 DNA reads TGTGCCAGCAGGGGGCTGGGGAGCTCCTACGAGCAGTACTTC. J is TRBJ2-7 and V is TRBV28; the D gene could be TRBD1 or TRBD2 (5 bases each). CDR3 size: 14 residues. The ends were cut back, 6 bases at V and 0 bases at J, with 12 bases in the middle. Germline values: CDR1 MDHEN, CDR2 SYDVKM.

The V call is TRBV29-1, the J call TRBJ1-1; D might be TRBD1 (6 bases). In germline, CDR1 is SQVTM, CDR2 ANQGSEA. Trimming shortened V by 4 bases and J by 1 base, and 10 bases separated the two germline ends. This CDR3 comprises 13 residues. The CDR3 coding sequence is TGCAGCGTTGTCGCAGGGGCGAACACTGAAGCTTTCTTT. It translates to CSVVAGANTEAFF. The entire variable domain, with the rest obtained from reference TRBV29-1 and TRBJ1-1, is as follows: SAVISQKPSRDICQRGTSLTIQCQVDSQVTMMFWYRQQPGQSLTLIATANQGSEATYESGFVIDKFPISRPNLTFSTLTVSNMSPEDSSIYLCSVVAGANTEAFFGQGTRLTVV.

J is TRBJ1-4 and V is TRBV28; D may be TRBD1 (5 bases). Germline-derived CDR1 and CDR2 are MDHEN and SYDVKM. The length of the CDR3 is 16 residues. V was trimmed by 6 bases and J by 4 bases, leaving 18 bases between them. In DNA form, the CDR3 reads TGTGCCAGCAGCCCGAGGGGACGGCTAGGTAATGAAAAACTGTTTTTT. This codes for CASSPRGRLGNEKLFF.

This clone was counted a few times. The chain links TRBV21-1 to TRBJ1-5. TRBV21-1 is noted as a pseudogene. The CDR3 has 17 residues. The DNA for the CDR3 is TGTGCCAGCAGCACCACCCTGAAGTCTCCGCTCAATCAGCCCCAGCATTTT. It is translated as CASSTTLKSPLNQPQHF.

In its sample, this clone was seen once. The chain recombines TRBV9 with TRBJ2-1; 7 nucleotides agree with TRBD1. The CDR3 totals 16 residues. V shed 0 bases and J 4 bases; nucleotides not matched to a gene: 7. CDR1 is SGDLS, CDR2 YYNGEE, per germline. DNA of the CDR3: TGTGCCAGCAGCGTAGAGGGTGGGACAGTTTACAATGAGCAGTTCTTC. It yields the protein CASSVEGGTVYNEQFF.

The J gene is TRBJ2-5, the V gene TRBV12-3 or TRBV12-4, with D perhaps TRBD1 (5 bases). The CDR3 has 12 residues. Trimming cost V 5 bases and J 6 bases, with 10 bases left between them. CDR3 DNA sequence: TGTGCCAGCAGTAGGACACAGAAGACCCAGTACTTC. Protein sequence: CASSRTQKTQYF.

The rearrangement joins TRBV19 to TRBJ2-5, with TRBD1 matching over 12 bases. V lost 5 bases to trimming and J lost 5 bases; unmatched junction nucleotides: 12. Germline loops: CDR1 LNHDA, CDR2 SQIVND (reference sequence). The CDR3 runs to 17 residues. The CDR3 region is CASSPTAGQGALETQYF. CDR3 nucleotides: TGTGCCAGTAGTCCTACCGCGGGACAGGGGGCGTTGGAGACCCAGTACTTC.

This clone was counted only a few times. The J gene is TRBJ1-1, the V gene TRBV28; D gene uncertain. Trimming removed 8 bases from V and 0 bases from J, with 16 bases in between. The CDR3 has 15 amino acids. Germline V CDR1 and CDR2: MDHEN, SYDVKM. The CDR3 nucleotides are TGTGCCAGCCGTTCGACTTCGGCGGTGAACACTGAAGCTTTCTTT. This gives the protein CASRSTSAVNTEAFF.

The chain joins TRBV19 to TRBJ1-5, with 9 bases identical to TRBD1. V gave up 3 bases and J gave up 0 bases; unmatched junction bases: 6. CDR3 size: 17 residues. Germline V CDR1 and CDR2: LNHDA, SQIVND (reference sequence). CDR3 region: CASSIIGTGNSNQPQHF. The DNA for the CDR3 is TGTGCCAGTAGTATTATTGGGACAGGGAATAGCAATCAGCCCCAGCATTTT.

This clone occurred a few times. This chain joins TRBV5-4 and TRBJ2-7; D is perhaps TRBD1 (6 bases). Germline lookup yields CDR1 SGHNT and CDR2 YYREEE (reference sequence). CDR3 length: 14 amino acids. Trimming took 5 bases from V and 7 from J, leaving 19 bases between them. CDR3 sequence (DNA): TGTGCCAGCAGATCCCAGGACAGCTATGGAGAGCAGTACTTC. It translates to CASRSQDSYGEQYF.

This clone showed up just once. The chain carries TRBV6-5 and TRBJ2-7, with unresolved D. The V end lost 6 bases, the J end lost 3 bases, and 15 bases lay between the germline ends. Germline V CDR1 and CDR2: MNHEY, SVGAGI. CDR3 length: 14 residues. CDR3 residues: CASSETWKDYEQYF. CDR3 bases: TGTGCCAGCAGCGAGACATGGAAAGACTACGAGCAGTACTTC.

The V call is TRBV19, the J call TRBJ1-1, with unresolved D. Germline CDR1 is LNHDA and CDR2 is SQIVND (reference sequence). This CDR3 contains 15 residues. V lost 3 bases, J lost 10 bases, and 21 bases lay in between. In DNA, the CDR3 is TGTGCCAGTAGTATTAATGGGAGGTCGGACCGCGGAGCTTTCTTT. This codes for CASSINGRSDRGAFF.

The chain recombines TRBV27 with TRBJ1-1; 7 nucleotides line up with TRBD1. The CDR3 loop spans 16 amino acids. Germline CDR1 reads MNHEY; CDR2 reads SMNVEV (reference sequence). With V trimmed by 7 bases and J by 0 bases, 11 bases remained unmatched. The CDR3 spells CASKRTGTLMNTEAFF. CDR3 in DNA: TGTGCCAGCAAGAGGACAGGAACCCTAATGAACACTGAAGCTTTCTTT.

The genes are TRBV7-2 and TRBJ1-2, with D unclear. The V and J ends lost 2 bases and 8 bases respectively, with 12 bases between them. Germline loops: CDR1 SGHTA, CDR2 FQGNSA. The CDR3 loop spans 13 amino acids. CDR3 sequence: CASSLSRSGGYTF. In DNA, the CDR3 is TGTGCCAGCAGCTTAAGCCGCTCCGGGGGCTACACCTTC.

The chain has TRBV30 and TRBJ2-7; 7 bases align to TRBD2. With 0 bases clipped from V and 2 bases from J, the junction kept 10 bases outside the gene matches. Germline CDR1 is GTSNPN and CDR2 is SVGIG (reference sequence). The CDR3 loop spans 16 amino acids. The CDR3 DNA follows: TGTGCCTGGAGTGTGGGGAGGGTTCGGGGCACCTACGAGCAGTACTTC. Protein product: CAWSVGRVRGTYEQYF.